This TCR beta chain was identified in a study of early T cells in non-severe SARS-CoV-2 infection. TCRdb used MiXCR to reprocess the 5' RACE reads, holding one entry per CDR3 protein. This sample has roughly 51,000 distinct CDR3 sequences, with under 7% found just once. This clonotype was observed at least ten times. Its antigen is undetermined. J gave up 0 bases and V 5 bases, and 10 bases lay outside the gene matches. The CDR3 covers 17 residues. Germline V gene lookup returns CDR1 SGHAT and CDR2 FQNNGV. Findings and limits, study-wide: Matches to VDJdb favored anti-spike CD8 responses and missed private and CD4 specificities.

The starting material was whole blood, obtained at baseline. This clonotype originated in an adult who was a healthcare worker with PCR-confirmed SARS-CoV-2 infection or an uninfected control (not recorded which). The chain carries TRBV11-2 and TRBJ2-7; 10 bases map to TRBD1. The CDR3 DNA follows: TGTGCCAGCAGCCACGTGGGGGGACAGGGGCCCTCCTACGAGCAGTACTTC. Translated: CASSHVGGQGPSYEQYF.